This TCR beta chain appears in the sequencing data of a study of blood T cells in healthy people across ages. A second PCR, run for about 6 to 11 cycles, used a sample-barcoded 5' primer plus a J-beta primer mix. TCRdb re-derived calls from the 5' RACE reads in MiXCR, one entry per CDR3 protein. Found here are around 2 million distinct CDR3 sequences, 39% of them singletons; the top ten hold roughly 23%. Regarding this clonotype: One end of the junction fails to match germline, which may point to a read error.

The sample, approximately 10 milliliters of peripheral blood, was drawn from each donor. Total RNA was isolated from each sample in quantities of at least 5 micrograms. The germline CDR1 and CDR2 sequences are SGHTA and FQGNSA. CDR3 length equals 16 residues. The source material was blood. The V and J genes are TRBV7-2 and TRBJ1-6; 7 nucleotides line up with TRBD1. The TCR was taken from a human donor in good health. As DNA, the CDR3 is TGTGCCAGCAGTCGACAGGGAAGCTCCTATAATTCGCCCCTCCACTTT. This codes for CASSRQGSSYNSPLHF.